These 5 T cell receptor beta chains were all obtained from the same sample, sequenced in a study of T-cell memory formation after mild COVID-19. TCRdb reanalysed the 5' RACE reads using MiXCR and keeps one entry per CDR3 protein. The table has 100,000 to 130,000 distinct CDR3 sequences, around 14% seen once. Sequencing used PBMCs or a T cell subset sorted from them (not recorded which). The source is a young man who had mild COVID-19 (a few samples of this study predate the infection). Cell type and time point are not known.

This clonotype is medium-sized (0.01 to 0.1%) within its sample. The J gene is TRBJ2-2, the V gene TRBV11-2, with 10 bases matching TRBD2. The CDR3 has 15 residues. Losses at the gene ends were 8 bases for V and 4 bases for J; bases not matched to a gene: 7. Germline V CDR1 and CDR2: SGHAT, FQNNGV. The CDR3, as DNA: TGTGCCAGCTGGGGGGGACTAGCGCTCACCGGGGAGCTGTTTTTT. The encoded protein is CASWGGLALTGELFF.

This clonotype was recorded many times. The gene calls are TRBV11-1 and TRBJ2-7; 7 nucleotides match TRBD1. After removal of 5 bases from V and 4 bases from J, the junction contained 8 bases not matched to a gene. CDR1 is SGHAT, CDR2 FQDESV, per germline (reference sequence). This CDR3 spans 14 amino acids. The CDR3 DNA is TGTGCCAGCAGCCTCGAGGGACAGTGGTACGAGCAGTACGTC. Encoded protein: CASSLEGQWYEQYV.

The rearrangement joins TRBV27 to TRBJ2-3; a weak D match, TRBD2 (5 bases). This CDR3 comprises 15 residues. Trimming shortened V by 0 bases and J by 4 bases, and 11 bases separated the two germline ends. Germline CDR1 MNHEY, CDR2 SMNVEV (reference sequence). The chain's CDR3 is CASSLSPRAPDTQYF. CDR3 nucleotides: TGTGCCAGCAGTTTATCTCCGAGGGCACCAGATACGCAGTATTTT.

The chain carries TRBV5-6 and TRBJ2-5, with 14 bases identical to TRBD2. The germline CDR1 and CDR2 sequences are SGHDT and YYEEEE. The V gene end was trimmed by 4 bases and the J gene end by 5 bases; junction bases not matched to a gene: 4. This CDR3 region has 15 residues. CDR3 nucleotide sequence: TGTGCCAGCAGCCTGGGACTAGCGGGGGTGGAGACCCAGTACTTC. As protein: CASSLGLAGVETQYF.

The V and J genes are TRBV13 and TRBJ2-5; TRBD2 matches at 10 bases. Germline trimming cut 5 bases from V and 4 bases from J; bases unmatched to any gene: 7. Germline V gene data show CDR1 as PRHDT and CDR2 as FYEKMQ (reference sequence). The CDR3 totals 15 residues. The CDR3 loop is CASSQSGGALETQYF. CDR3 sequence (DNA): TGTGCCAGCAGCCAAAGCGGGGGGGCCCTAGAGACCCAGTACTTC. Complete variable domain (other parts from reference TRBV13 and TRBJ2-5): AAGVIQSPRHLIKEKRETATLKCYPIPRHDTVYWYQQGPGQDPQFLISFYEKMQSDKGSIPDRFSAQQFSDYHSELNMSSLELGDSALYFCASSQSGGALETQYFGPGTRLLVL.